This TCR beta chain emerged from a study of T cell repertoires in cytomegalovirus infection. This CDR3 has 13 residues. Germline loops: CDR1 SGHVS, CDR2 FQNEAQ. V gave up 5 bases and J gave up 5 bases, with 12 bases separating them. TCRdb called the reads again in MiXCR, with one record for every CDR3 protein. This sample has about a million distinct CDR3 sequences, with 30% to 40% found just once. This clonotype has a handful of counts. The antigen remains unidentified. Sequencing was performed on cultured CD8+ T cells from PBMCs, taken from culture after CMV antigen stimulation. The source of this sequence is a human donor in good health (CMV status not recorded). Some clones in this sample may be carry-over from other donors' samples. The V and J genes are TRBV7-8 and TRBJ1-2; D is perhaps TRBD1 (6 bases). The CDR3 coding sequence is TGTGCCAGCAGCCCGGGGGCCGAGTATGGCTACACCTTC. It is translated as CASSPGAEYGYTF.